One sample yielded the 25 T cell receptor beta chains listed below, sequenced in a study of blood T cell repertoires in COVID-19. Sequenced by immunoSEQ multiplex PCR; TCRdb stores in-frame clones only, minus some. The top ten hold 3% to 4.5% of the sample, which has around 40,000 clones, just under 90% seen once. The sample comprised peripheral blood. These receptor sequences come from a man aged 35 to 55 with COVID-19, enrolled during active disease.

V is TRBV11-3 and J is TRBJ2-7, with 7 bases identical to TRBD1. Germline V lookup: CDR1 SGHNT, CDR2 YENEEA. There are 15 residues in the CDR3. Trimming at V came to 5 bases and at J to 4 bases, leaving 11 bases not matched to a gene. In nucleotides, the CDR3 is TGTGCCAGCAGCACTCCGGGACAGAATGTTTACGAGCAGTACTTC. Translating gives CASSTPGQNVYEQYF. Variable domain in full (rest from reference TRBV11-3 and TRBJ2-7): EAGVVQSPRYKIIEKKQPVAFWCNPISGHNTLYWYLQNLGQGPELLIRYENEEAVDDSQLPKDRFSAERLKGVDSTLKIQPAELGDSAVYLCASSTPGQNVYEQYFGPGTRLTVT.

The chain recombines TRBV3-1 (or the pseudogene TRBV3-2) with TRBJ1-1; D may be TRBD1 (5 bases). Deletions cut 1 base from V and 0 bases from J, with 6 bases between. In germline, CDR1 is LGHDT, CDR2 YNNKEL (reference sequence). This CDR3 has 14 residues. This chain's CDR3 is CASSQGGVNTEAFF. The CDR3 nucleotides read TGTGCCAGCAGCCAAGGGGGCGTGAACACTGAAGCTTTCTTT.

The chain employs TRBV19 and TRBJ2-2, with a tentative D call TRBD2 (6 bases). The V and J ends lost 7 bases and 7 bases respectively, with 19 bases between them. This CDR3 has 15 amino acids. From germline, CDR1 is LNHDA and CDR2 SQIVND (reference sequence). The CDR3 region has the DNA TGTGCCAGTAAGGCGGGGACGGGTTCGAACGGGGAGCTGTTTTTT. Translation gives CASKAGTGSNGELFF.

The J gene is TRBJ2-5, the V gene TRBV5-1; D may be TRBD2 (6 bases). The CDR3 runs to 14 residues. Germline values: CDR1 SGHRS, CDR2 YFSETQ. The V end was cut by 3 bases, the J end by 1 base, with 10 bases between. CDR3 bases: TGCGCCAGCAGCTCCGCCGGGGGCCAAGAGACCCAGTACTTC. Its translation is CASSSAGGQETQYF.

The chain carries TRBV27 and TRBJ1-2, with 9 nucleotides matching TRBD1. This CDR3 has 15 residues. V was clipped by 5 bases and J by 6 bases; unmatched bases: 10. Germline V lookup: CDR1 MNHEY, CDR2 SMNVEV (reference sequence). The CDR3 nucleotides read TGTGCCAGCAGTCACCGGGACAGGGTTGAGAATGGCTACACCTTC. Protein product: CASSHRDRVENGYTF.

The rearrangement uses TRBV25-1 and TRBJ1-4; a possible D gene is TRBD1 (6 bases). The V and J ends lost 1 base and 6 bases respectively, with 12 bases between them. This CDR3 spans 15 amino acids. Germline CDR1 reads MGHDK; CDR2 reads SYGVNS. The CDR3 loop reads CASSESGGADEKLFF. CDR3 nucleotides: TGTGCCAGCAGTGAATCTGGGGGGGCGGATGAAAAACTGTTTTTT.

The chain combines TRBV21-1 with TRBJ2-6; the D call TRBD2 from the table was never checked on the DNA. TRBV21-1 is flagged as a pseudogene. The length of the CDR3 is 15 residues. The CDR3 region is CASSKRSTGANVLTF. CDR3 DNA: TGTGCCAGCAGCAAAAGGAGCACTGGGGCCAACGTCCTGACTTTC.

V gene TRBV28 combines with J gene TRBJ1-1; D unclear. This CDR3 has 14 amino acids. Germline CDR1 is MDHEN and CDR2 is SYDVKM. The V end was cut by 6 bases, the J end by 0 bases, with 11 bases between. CDR3 sequence reads: CASSRNYMNTEAFF. The CDR3 nucleotides are TGTGCCAGCAGCCGTAATTACATGAACACTGAAGCTTTCTTT. Full variable domain (remainder filled in from reference TRBV28 and TRBJ1-1): DVKVTQSSRYLVKRTGEKVFLECVQDMDHENMFWYRQDPGLGLRLIYFSYDVKMKEKGDIPEGYSVSREKKERFSLILESASTNQTSMYLCASSRNYMNTEAFFGQGTRLTVV.

V usage is TRBV4-1 and J usage is TRBJ1-5; unclear D gene. Trimming stripped 1 base from V and 1 base from J, with 8 bases between. This CDR3 is 15 amino acids long. Looked up from germline, CDR1 is MGHRA and CDR2 is YSYEKL. This CDR3 reads CASSQAAVSNQPQHF. CDR3 in DNA: TGCGCCAGCAGCCAAGCCGCGGTAAGCAATCAGCCCCAGCATTTT.

The chain links TRBV5-1 to TRBJ1-1, with D tentatively TRBD1 (5 bases). Germline lookup yields CDR1 SGHRS and CDR2 YFSETQ. The CDR3 is 15 residues long. With 4 bases removed from V and 0 bases from J, the gap between germline ends came to 13 bases. This CDR3 is CASSPSTAMNTEAFF. The CDR3 bases are TGCGCCAGCAGCCCCTCGACAGCTATGAACACTGAAGCTTTCTTT. The full variable domain, its missing parts supplied by reference TRBV5-1 and TRBJ1-1, is KAGVTQTPRYLIKTRGQQVTLSCSPISGHRSVSWYQQTPGQGLQFLFEYFSETQRNKGNFPGRFSGRQFSNSRSEMNVSTLELGDSALYLCASSPSTAMNTEAFFGQGTRLTVV.

The chain links TRBV25-1 to TRBJ1-2; D call uncertain. V lost 4 bases and J lost 6, with 12 bases in between. Germline V CDR1 and CDR2: MGHDK, SYGVNS. The CDR3 is 13 residues long. The CDR3 loop reads CASSGRWRDGYTF. CDR3 DNA: TGTGCCAGCAGTGGAAGGTGGAGGGATGGCTACACCTTC.

The sample holds a few counts of this clone. The chain combines TRBV5-1 with TRBJ2-3, with D hard to call. CDR3 length: 12 amino acids. The germline CDR1 and CDR2 sequences are SGHRS and YFSETQ. Deletions cut 1 base from V and 6 bases from J, with 6 bases between. The CDR3 loop is CASSLYGDTQYF. The CDR3 bases are TGCGCCAGCAGCTTGTACGGGGATACGCAGTATTTT. The full variable domain, with the rest looked up from reference TRBV5-1 and TRBJ2-3, is KAGVTQTPRYLIKTRGQQVTLSCSPISGHRSVSWYQQTPGQGLQFLFEYFSETQRNKGNFPGRFSGRQFSNSRSEMNVSTLELGDSALYLCASSLYGDTQYFGPGTRLTVL.

In this sample, this clone turned up a few times. The CDR3 here is CASSQGGLPNTEAFF. In DNA, the CDR3 is TGTGCCAGCAGCCAAGGAGGGCTACCGAACACTGAAGCTTTCTTT. This chain links TRBV14 with TRBJ1-1; no firm D call. V gave up 1 base and J gave up 1 base, with 10 bases separating them. This CDR3 contains 15 residues. CDR1 and CDR2 from the germline V gene are SGHDN and FVKESK.

CDR3 loop: CASSLRVAGGGTEDTQYF. The CDR3 DNA follows: TGTGCCAGCAGCTTAAGGGTAGCGGGGGGTGGAACCGAAGATACGCAGTATTTT. This chain connects TRBV11-2 to TRBJ2-3, with 10 bases matching TRBD2. The CDR3 consists of 18 residues. J gave up 5 bases and V 2 bases, and 13 bases lay outside the gene matches. The germline gives CDR1 SGHAT, CDR2 FQNNGV.

The chain has TRBV2 and TRBJ1-5, with TRBD1 matching 9 bases. CDR3 length equals 17 residues. Unmatched junction bases numbered 11, after V lost 5 bases and J lost 3 bases. Germline V gene data show CDR1 as SNHLY and CDR2 as FYNNEI. CDR3 nucleotides: TGTGCCAGCAGTCGGACAGGGGCCCAAGTGAACAATCAGCCCCAGCATTTT. This translates into CASSRTGAQVNNQPQHF.

This chain connects TRBV13 to TRBJ2-7; TRBD1 matches at 10 bases. Germline V gives CDR1 PRHDT, CDR2 FYEKMQ (reference sequence). V shed 2 bases and J 5 bases; nucleotides not matched to a gene: 15. The CDR3 length is 18 residues. The CDR3 reads CASSLLAAGDRGVNEQYF. The CDR3 DNA follows: TGTGCCAGCAGCTTACTTGCAGCAGGGGACAGGGGTGTAAACGAGCAGTACTTC.

CDR3 bases: TGTGCCTGGAGGGGGGTAGCGGGCGGCAATGAGCAGTTCTTC. Translating it yields CAWRGVAGGNEQFF. This rearrangement joins TRBV30 to TRBJ2-1; TRBD2 agrees at 7 bases. V lost 3 bases to trimming and J lost 6 bases; unmatched junction nucleotides: 8. Germline V gives CDR1 GTSNPN, CDR2 SVGIG (reference sequence). The CDR3 consists of 14 residues. Together with reference TRBV30 and TRBJ2-1, the CDR3 gives the full variable domain: SQTIHQWPATLVQPVGSPLSLECTVEGTSNPNLYWYRQAAGRGLQLLFYSVGIGQISSEVPQNLSASRPQDRQFILSSKKLLLSDSGFYLCAWRGVAGGNEQFFGPGTRLTVL.

V and J are TRBV9 and TRBJ2-1; 11 bases agree with TRBD2. Germline CDR1 and CDR2: SGDLS and YYNGEE. Trimming took 3 bases from V and 2 from J; bases not matched to a gene: 4. This CDR3 is built from 16 residues. CDR3 loop: CASSEIAGGPYNEQFF. CDR3 nucleotide sequence: TGTGCCAGCAGCGAGATAGCGGGGGGGCCCTACAATGAGCAGTTCTTC.

This chain joins TRBV29-1 and TRBJ2-3; 7 bases are shared with TRBD1. Per the germline V gene, CDR1 is SQVTM and CDR2 is ANQGSEA. The CDR3 sequence is 13 residues long. The V segment lost 6 bases and the J segment 2 bases; nucleotides outside the gene matches: 5. The DNA of the CDR3 is TGCAGCGTCGGACAGGCGTTCACAGATACGCAGTATTTT. It specifies CSVGQAFTDTQYF.

Written as DNA, the CDR3 is TGTGCCAGTAGACGACAGATGAACACTGAAGCTTTCTTT. This sequence encodes CASRRQMNTEAFF. The chain combines TRBV19 with TRBJ1-1; tentatively, D is TRBD1 (5 bases). The CDR3 has 13 amino acids. Germline CDR1 is LNHDA and CDR2 is SQIVND (reference sequence). Trimming stripped 6 bases from V and 0 bases from J, with 8 bases between.

This chain connects TRBV14 to TRBJ2-5, with 7 bases lining up with TRBD2. The CDR3 totals 15 residues. J lost 5 bases, V lost 1 base, and 7 bases had no gene match. From germline, CDR1 is SGHDN and CDR2 FVKESK. CDR3 loop: CASSQARAGRETQYF. DNA of the CDR3: TGTGCCAGCAGCCAAGCTAGAGCGGGGCGGGAGACCCAGTACTTC.

This clone was seen more than once but under ten times. The chain couples TRBV6-5 to TRBJ1-3; D gene ambiguous. Germline V lookup: CDR1 MNHEY, CDR2 SVGAGI. The germline V and J ends were trimmed by 5 bases and 2 bases, with 4 bases remaining between them. The CDR3 consists of 12 residues. This CDR3 is CASSRTGNTIYF. The CDR3 region has the DNA TGTGCCAGCAGTCGTACTGGAAACACCATATATTTT.

This clone showed up just a few times. The chain joins TRBV30 to TRBJ2-2; TRBD2 matches at 13 bases. The V and J ends lost 1 base and 7 bases, in that order; junction bases with no gene match: 6. This CDR3 is 16 amino acids long. Germline assignment: CDR1 GTSNPN and CDR2 SVGIG (reference sequence). CDR3 protein: CAWSARLAGGNGELFF. Here the CDR3 DNA reads TGTGCCTGGAGTGCTCGACTAGCGGGGGGTAACGGGGAGCTGTTTTTT.

The chain combines TRBV3-1 (or the pseudogene TRBV3-2) with TRBJ1-1; D perhaps matches TRBD1 (6 bases). Germline V gene sequence: CDR1 LGHDT, CDR2 YNNKEL (reference sequence). V was clipped by 5 bases and J by 0 bases, with 10 bases between them. The length of the CDR3 is 14 residues. The CDR3 bases are TGTGCCAGCAGCTTCGGACAGTTGAACACTGAAGCTTTCTTT. Encoded protein: CASSFGQLNTEAFF.

The V and J genes are TRBV27 and TRBJ1-2; the D is unclear. The CDR3 has 13 amino acids. Germline loops: CDR1 MNHEY, CDR2 SMNVEV (reference sequence). Between the trimmed V and J ends, which lost 2 bases and 2 bases, there was a span of 6 bases. The CDR3: CASSLRENYGYTF. The CDR3 DNA sequence: TGTGCCAGCAGTTTACGAGAGAACTATGGCTACACCTTC.